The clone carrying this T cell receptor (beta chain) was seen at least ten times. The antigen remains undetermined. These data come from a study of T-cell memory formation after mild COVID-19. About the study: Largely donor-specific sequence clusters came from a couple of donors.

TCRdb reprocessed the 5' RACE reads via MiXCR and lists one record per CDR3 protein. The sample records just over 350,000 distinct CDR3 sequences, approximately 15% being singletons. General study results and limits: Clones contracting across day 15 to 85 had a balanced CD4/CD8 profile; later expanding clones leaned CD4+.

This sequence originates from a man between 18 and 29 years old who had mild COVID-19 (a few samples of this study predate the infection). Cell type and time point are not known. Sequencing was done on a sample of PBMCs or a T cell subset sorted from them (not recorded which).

The DNA of the CDR3 is TGCGCCAGCAGCTGGACAGACCTCACAGATACGCAGTATTTT. Encoded protein: CASSWTDLTDTQYF. The rearrangement joins TRBV5-1 to TRBJ2-3, with D perhaps TRBD1 (6 bases). V was pared by 3 bases and J by 2 bases, with 10 bases between. Per germline, CDR1 SGHRS and CDR2 YFSETQ. The CDR3 sequence is 14 residues long.